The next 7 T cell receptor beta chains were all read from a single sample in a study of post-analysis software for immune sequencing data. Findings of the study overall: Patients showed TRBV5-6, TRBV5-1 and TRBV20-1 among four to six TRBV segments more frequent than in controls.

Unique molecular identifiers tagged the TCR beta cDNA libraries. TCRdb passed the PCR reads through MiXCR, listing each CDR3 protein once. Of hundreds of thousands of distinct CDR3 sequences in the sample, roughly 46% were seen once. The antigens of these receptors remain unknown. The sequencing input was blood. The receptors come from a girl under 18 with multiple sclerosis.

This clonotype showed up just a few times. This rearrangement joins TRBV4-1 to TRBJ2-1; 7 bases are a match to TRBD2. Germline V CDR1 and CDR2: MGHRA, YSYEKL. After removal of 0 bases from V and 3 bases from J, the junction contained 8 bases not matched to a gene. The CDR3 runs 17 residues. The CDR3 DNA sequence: TGCGCCAGCAGCCAAGAGCCCCTAGCGGAACTCTACAATGAGCAGTTCTTC. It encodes CASSQEPLAELYNEQFF.

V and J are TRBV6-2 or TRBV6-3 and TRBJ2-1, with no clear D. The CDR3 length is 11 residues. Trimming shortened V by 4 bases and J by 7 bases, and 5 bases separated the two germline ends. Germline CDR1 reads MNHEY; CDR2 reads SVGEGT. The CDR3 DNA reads TGTGCCAGCAGTTCAGCGAATGAGCAGTTCTTC. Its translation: CASSSANEQFF.

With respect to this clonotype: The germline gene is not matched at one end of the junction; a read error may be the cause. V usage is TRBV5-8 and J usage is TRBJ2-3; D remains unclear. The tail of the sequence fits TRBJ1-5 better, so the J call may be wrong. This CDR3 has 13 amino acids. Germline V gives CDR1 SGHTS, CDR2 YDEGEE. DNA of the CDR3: TGTGCCAGTAGCTCGGATTTCACAGATACGCAGCATTTT. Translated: CASSSDFTDTQHF.

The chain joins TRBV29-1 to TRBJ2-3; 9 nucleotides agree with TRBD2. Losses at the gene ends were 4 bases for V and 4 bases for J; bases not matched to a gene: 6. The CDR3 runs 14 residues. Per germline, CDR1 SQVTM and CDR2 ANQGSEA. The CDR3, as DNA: TGCAGCGTTGCGGGAGCGGGAGGCCCAGATACGCAGTATTTT. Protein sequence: CSVAGAGGPDTQYF.

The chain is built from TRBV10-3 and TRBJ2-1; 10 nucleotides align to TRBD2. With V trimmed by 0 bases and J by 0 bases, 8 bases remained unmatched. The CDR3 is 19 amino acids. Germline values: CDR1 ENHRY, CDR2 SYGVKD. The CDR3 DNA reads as TGTGCCATCAGTGAGTCGATAAGGACTAGCGGTAGCTCCTACAATGAGCAGTTCTTC. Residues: CAISESIRTSGSSYNEQFF.

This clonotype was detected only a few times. The CDR3 sequence: CASSTGVRADTQYF. The CDR3 DNA follows: TGTGCCAGCAGTACAGGGGTGAGGGCAGATACGCAGTATTTT. V is TRBV6-5 and J is TRBJ2-3, with 7 bases that match TRBD1. The CDR3 totals 14 residues. Trimming took 5 bases from V and 4 from J; bases not matched to a gene: 6. Germline V gene data show CDR1 as MNHEY and CDR2 as SVGAGI.

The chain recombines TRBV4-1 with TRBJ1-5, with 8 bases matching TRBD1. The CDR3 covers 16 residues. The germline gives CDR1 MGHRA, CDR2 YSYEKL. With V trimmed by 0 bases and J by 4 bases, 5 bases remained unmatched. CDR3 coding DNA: TGCGCCAGCAGCCAAGATGGTGGACAGGGTAATCAGCCCCAGCATTTT. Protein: CASSQDGGQGNQPQHF.